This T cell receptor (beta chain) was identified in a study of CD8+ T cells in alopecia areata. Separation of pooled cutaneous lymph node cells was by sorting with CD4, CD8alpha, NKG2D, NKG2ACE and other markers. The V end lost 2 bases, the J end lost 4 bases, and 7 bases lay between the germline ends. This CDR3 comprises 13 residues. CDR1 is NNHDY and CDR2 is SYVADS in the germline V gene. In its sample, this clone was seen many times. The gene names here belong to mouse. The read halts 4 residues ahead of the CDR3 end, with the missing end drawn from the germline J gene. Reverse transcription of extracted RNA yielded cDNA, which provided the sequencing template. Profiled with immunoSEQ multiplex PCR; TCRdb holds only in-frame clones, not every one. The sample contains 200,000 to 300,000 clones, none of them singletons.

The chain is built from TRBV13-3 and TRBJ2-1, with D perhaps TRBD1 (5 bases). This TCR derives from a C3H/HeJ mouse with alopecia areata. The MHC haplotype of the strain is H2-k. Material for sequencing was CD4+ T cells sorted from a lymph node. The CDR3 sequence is CASSERGYAEQFF. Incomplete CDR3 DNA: TGTGCCAGCAGTGAGAGGGGTTATGCT.